The rows below give T cell receptor beta chains drawn from one sample of a study of blood T cell repertoires in COVID-19. The data were produced by immunoSEQ multiplex PCR, yet TCRdb's version contains in-frame clones alone and is incomplete. Of about 140,000 clones listed, around 87% are singletons. Sequencing was done on a sample of peripheral blood. These TCRs come from a human donor in a cohort sampled during active COVID-19. Both conserved end residues are part of each CDR3. D genes are given only for firm matches. Part of the rows lack a size; the others show once, few, many or a class for expanded clones.

len	abundance	j_gene	d_gene	v_gene	CDR3aa	CDR3nt
17	-	TRBJ2-6	-	TRBV5-1	CASRFGQGLSGANVLTF	TGCGCCAGCAGGTTCGGTCAGGGGCTCAGTGGGGCCAACGTCCTGACTTTC
15	-	TRBJ2-1	-	TRBV5-8	CASSLRLISYNEQFF	TGTGCCAGCAGCTTGCGACTGATCTCCTACAATGAGCAGTTCTTC
15	-	TRBJ2-6	-	TRBV3-1/TRBV3-2	CASSQAGSGANVLTF	TGTGCCAGCAGCCAAGCAGGCTCTGGGGCCAACGTCCTGACTTTC
16	-	TRBJ2-1	TRBD2	TRBV19	CASSALLAGGHNEQFF	TGTGCCAGTAGTGCCCTTCTAGCGGGAGGTCACAATGAGCAGTTCTTC
16	-	TRBJ2-3	-	TRBV6-1	CASSDEEGRGTDTQYF	TGTGCCAGCAGTGACGAGGAGGGTAGGGGCACAGATACGCAGTATTTT
13	once	TRBJ1-1	-	TRBV28	CASLVQKFSEAFF	TGTGCCAGTCTTGTTCAGAAGTTTTCTGAAGCTTTCTTT
19	-	TRBJ2-5	TRBD1	TRBV6-2/TRBV6-3	CASSYSMSTGGPEQETQYF	TGTGCCAGCAGTTACTCGATGTCGACAGGGGGCCCAGAACAAGAGACCCAGTACTTC
14	-	TRBJ1-2	TRBD1	TRBV13	CASSPTGGNYGYTF	TGTGCCAGCAGCCCGACAGGGGGCAACTATGGCTACACCTTC
14	-	TRBJ2-1	-	TRBV3-1/TRBV3-2	CASSQDRIYNEQFF	TGTGCCAGCAGCCAGGACAGAATCTACAATGAGCAGTTCTTC
16	-	TRBJ1-1	TRBD1	TRBV19	CASSVTGEILNTEAFF	TGTGCCAGTAGTGTGACAGGGGAGATTTTGAACACTGAAGCTTTCTTT
15	-	TRBJ1-5	TRBD1	TRBV30	CAWNQGAMSNQPQHF	TGTGCCTGGAACCAGGGGGCGATGAGCAATCAGCCCCAGCATTTT
15	-	TRBJ2-5	TRBD2	TRBV6-2/TRBV6-3	CASTPLGGRAETQYF	TGTGCCAGCACCCCGTTAGGCGGGAGGGCGGAGACCCAGTACTTC
13	-	TRBJ2-1	TRBD1	TRBV7-2	CASSSDRVNEQFF	TGTGCCAGCAGCTCAGACAGGGTTAATGAGCAGTTCTTC
17	-	TRBJ2-1	TRBD2	TRBV7-3	CASSFWTSGSSYNEQFF	TGTGCCAGCAGCTTTTGGACTAGCGGTAGCTCCTACAATGAGCAGTTCTTC
14	-	TRBJ2-3	-	TRBV7-2	CASSIDLGTDTQYF	TGTGCCAGCAGCATTGATCTAGGCACAGATACGCAGTATTTT
13	-	TRBJ1-1	-	TRBV5-4	CASSLASQSEAFF	TGTGCCAGCAGCTTGGCGTCACAATCTGAAGCTTTCTTT
13	-	TRBJ2-5	TRBD1	TRBV30	CAWSVKGQETQYF	TGTGCCTGGAGTGTCAAGGGACAGGAGACCCAGTACTTC
15	-	TRBJ1-1	-	TRBV6-5	CASRHGQLMNTEAFF	TGTGCCAGCAGGCACGGACAGCTAATGAACACTGAAGCTTTCTTT
14	-	TRBJ2-7	TRBD1	TRBV7-2	CASSGDRAPQGQYF	TGTGCCAGCAGCGGAGACAGGGCCCCGCAAGGGCAGTACTTC
13	-	TRBJ1-6	-	TRBV15	CATSRDEGVPLHF	TGTGCCACCAGCAGAGATGAAGGAGTACCCCTCCACTTT
19	-	TRBJ2-2	-	TRBV9	CASSPSTGRMMYPTGELFF	TGTGCCAGCAGCCCCAGTACAGGGCGGATGATGTATCCCACCGGGGAGCTGTTTTTT
15	-	TRBJ1-5	-	TRBV5-8	CASSWTPYSNQPQHF	TGTGCCAGCAGCTGGACACCGTATAGCAATCAGCCCCAGCATTTT
15	once	TRBJ2-5	-	TRBV4-1	CASSQVWTHKETQYF	TGCGCCAGCAGCCAGGTCTGGACACATAAGGAGACCCAGTACTTC
14	-	TRBJ1-5	-	TRBV6-5	CASSRDNSNQPQHF	TGTGCCAGCAGCCGCGACAACAGCAATCAGCCCCAGCATTTT
15	large	TRBJ1-6	TRBD1	TRBV13	CASSLGDRYNSPLHF	TGTGCCAGCAGCTTAGGGGACAGGTATAATTCACCCCTCCACTTT
15	-	TRBJ2-1	TRBD2	TRBV28	CASSFGASGSGEQFF	TGTGCCAGCAGTTTCGGGGCTAGCGGGAGCGGTGAGCAGTTCTTC
17	-	TRBJ2-2	TRBD2	TRBV7-6	CASSLYGGSTNTGELFF	TGTGCCAGCAGCTTATATGGCGGGAGCACGAACACCGGGGAGCTGTTTTTT
15	-	TRBJ1-3	-	TRBV9	CASSLRTVPGNTIYF	TGTGCCAGCAGCCTTAGGACAGTACCTGGAAACACCATATATTTT
16	-	TRBJ2-4	TRBD1	TRBV11-2	CASSLGRTGGWDIQYF	TGTGCCAGCAGCTTAGGAAGGACAGGGGGCTGGGACATTCAGTACTTC
15	few	TRBJ1-5	TRBD1	TRBV10-3	CAISDDKGAGQPQHF	TGTGCCATCAGTGACGACAAGGGGGCCGGGCAGCCCCAGCATTTT
15	once	TRBJ2-2	-	TRBV29-1	CSVEEGRGNTGELFF	TGCAGCGTTGAGGAGGGTCGAGGGAACACCGGGGAGCTGTTTTTT
12	-	TRBJ2-1	-	TRBV5-1	CASSKSYNEQFF	TGCGCCAGCAGCAAGAGCTACAATGAGCAGTTCTTC
14	-	TRBJ2-7	-	TRBV25-1	CASKMRTGQYEQYF	TGTGCCAGCAAAATGAGGACGGGACAATACGAGCAGTACTTC
13	-	TRBJ1-6	-	TRBV10-2	CASNKGLGSPLHF	TGCGCCAGCAATAAGGGGTTGGGTTCACCCCTCCACTTT
17	-	TRBJ1-6	TRBD1	TRBV7-9	CASSLIGGQVNNSPLHF	TGTGCCAGCAGCTTAATCGGCGGACAGGTTAATAATTCACCCCTCCACTTT
12	-	TRBJ1-1	-	TRBV27	CASSGWNTEAFF	TGTGCCAGCTCCGGTTGGAACACTGAAGCTTTCTTT
14	few	TRBJ1-1	-	TRBV27	CASSWRGPRTEAFF	TGTGCCAGCAGTTGGAGGGGCCCCAGGACTGAAGCTTTCTTT
18	-	TRBJ2-7	-	TRBV7-4	CASSLGLYRHQGFYEQYF	TGTGCCAGCAGCTTAGGATTGTATCGTCATCAGGGGTTCTACGAGCAGTACTTC
14	-	TRBJ1-2	-	TRBV2	CASTRRVAARGYTF	TGTGCCAGCACTCGACGAGTAGCGGCCCGTGGCTACACCTTC
13	-	TRBJ2-7	TRBD1	TRBV6-6	CATLGDRAYEQYF	TGTGCCACCCTGGGGGACAGAGCCTACGAGCAGTACTTC
15	once	TRBJ2-1	TRBD2	TRBV2	CASSGTSGRNNEQFF	TGTGCCAGCAGTGGGACTAGCGGGAGGAACAATGAGCAGTTCTTC
14	-	TRBJ2-5	TRBD1	TRBV7-7	CASSPQGARKTQYF	TGTGCCAGCAGCCCACAGGGGGCGCGGAAGACCCAGTACTTC
15	few	TRBJ2-6	TRBD1	TRBV2	CASSSGGEGANVLTF	TGTGCCAGCAGTTCAGGGGGTGAGGGGGCCAACGTCCTGACTTTC
15	-	TRBJ2-2	TRBD2	TRBV4-1	CASSQERAGGWELFF	TGCGCCAGCAGCCAAGAACGAGCGGGAGGGTGGGAGCTGTTTTTT
16	-	TRBJ1-3	TRBD1	TRBV28	CASSTTGLGPGNTIYF	TGTGCCAGCAGTACGACAGGGCTTGGCCCTGGAAACACCATATATTTT
14	-	TRBJ2-7	-	TRBV28	CASSSVLLSYEQYF	TGTGCCAGCAGCTCCGTCCTACTATCCTACGAGCAGTACTTC
14	-	TRBJ2-7	-	TRBV19	CASSVDPRAGEQYF	TGTGCCAGTAGTGTTGATCCCCGGGCGGGCGAGCAGTACTTC
16	-	TRBJ1-6	-	TRBV18	CASSPRADSYNSPLHF	TGTGCCAGCTCACCGAGGGCAGACTCCTATAATTCACCCCTCCACTTT
15	few	TRBJ1-2	TRBD1	TRBV7-2	CASSHTGGGNYGYTF	TGTGCCAGCAGCCACACAGGGGGGGGAAACTATGGCTACACCTTC
14	-	TRBJ2-1	TRBD2	TRBV7-3	CASSSRTSGGEQFF	TGTGCCAGCAGCTCCCGGACTAGCGGGGGTGAGCAGTTCTTC
13	-	TRBJ2-7	TRBD1	TRBV6-4	CASSKDRATEQYF	TGTGCCAGCAGTAAAGACAGGGCCACCGAGCAGTACTTC
16	-	TRBJ1-2	-	TRBV24-1	CATSRDTTDGVDGYTF	TGTGCCACCAGTAGGGACACGACGGATGGGGTGGATGGCTACACCTTC
14	-	TRBJ2-1	-	TRBV7-8	CASSLPNRGGEQFF	TGTGCCAGCAGCTTACCTAACAGGGGAGGTGAGCAGTTCTTC
14	-	TRBJ2-7	TRBD1	TRBV19	CASTRTGPCYEQYF	TGTGCCAGTACACGGACAGGGCCCTGCTACGAGCAGTACTTC
15	few	TRBJ2-7	TRBD2	TRBV9	CASSATSGFSYEQYF	TGTGCCAGCAGCGCTACTAGCGGGTTTTCCTACGAGCAGTACTTC